The clone carrying this T cell receptor (beta chain) showed up just once. Trimming took off 1 base at V and 0 bases at J, with 4 bases between the two ends. CDR3 length: 15 residues. Germline CDR1 reads LGHNA; CDR2 reads YSLEER. Clones were read by immunoSEQ multiplex PCR, and TCRdb kept only the in-frame ones, dropping some. The table includes roughly 200,000 clones, 83% detected once. This sample is drawn from a study of blood T cell repertoires in COVID-19. The overall study: Specimens from acute and convalescent COVID-19 originated in the United States, Italy and Spain.

What was sequenced was peripheral blood. The origin of this receptor is a middle-aged man with active or convalescent COVID-19. The chain is built from TRBV4-3 and TRBJ1-6; D call uncertain. For the CDR3, the DNA is TGCGCCAGCAGCCAAGGCAGCTCCTATAATTCACCCCTCCACTTT. This encodes CASSQGSSYNSPLHF.